These 14 T cell receptor beta chains originate from one sample sequenced in a study of T cell repertoires in cytomegalovirus infection. TCRdb re-derived calls from the reads in MiXCR, one entry per CDR3 protein. The data hold approximately 590,000 distinct CDR3 sequences, with over 35% observed a single time. These receptors are not linked to any known antigen. The material sequenced was cultured PBMCs, taken from culture after CMV antigen stimulation. The source is a human donor in good health (CMV status not recorded). Some clones in this sample may be carry-over from other donors' samples.

The chain couples TRBV4-3 to TRBJ2-1; no clear D. The CDR3 is 12 amino acids. Germline V CDR1 and CDR2: LGHNA, YSLEER. V dropped 0 bases and J dropped 7 bases, with 4 bases sitting between them. The CDR3 DNA reads TGCGCCAGCAGCCAAGATACTAATGAGCAGTTCTTC. Translated: CASSQDTNEQFF.

The chain recombines TRBV27 with TRBJ2-3; a weak D match, TRBD1 (5 bases). V was pared by 2 bases and J by 1 base, with 13 bases between. The CDR3 runs 16 residues. The germline gives CDR1 MNHEY, CDR2 SMNVEV (reference sequence). In nucleotides, the CDR3 is TGTGCCAGCAGTTTAAGGTGGGGCGGCGGCACAGATACGCAGTATTTT. It codes for CASSLRWGGGTDTQYF.

The CDR3 DNA reads as TGTGCCAGCAACGACAGGGGAGGGGCAGATACGCAGTATTTT. Encoded protein: CASNDRGGADTQYF. The V and J genes are TRBV5-4 and TRBJ2-3, with D perhaps matching TRBD1 (8 bases). Germline V gene sequence: CDR1 SGHNT, CDR2 YYREEE (reference sequence). V gave up 6 bases and J gave up 4 bases, with 15 bases separating them. The CDR3 length is 14 residues.

The rearrangement links TRBV7-9 to TRBJ2-6; D call uncertain. The V end lost 2 bases, the J end lost 2 bases, and 16 bases lay between the germline ends. Germline V gene lookup returns CDR1 SEHNR and CDR2 FQNEAQ (reference sequence). The CDR3 spans 18 residues. DNA of the CDR3: TGTGCCAGCAGCTTAATCTTCGACACCACCCCTGGGGCCAACGTCCTGACTTTC. It specifies CASSLIFDTTPGANVLTF.

This chain uses TRBV2 with TRBJ2-3; D possibly corresponds to TRBD2 (6 bases). This CDR3 spans 15 amino acids. The germline CDR1 and CDR2 sequences are SNHLY and FYNNEI. The V end lost 9 bases, the J end lost 3 bases, and 19 bases lay between the germline ends. CDR3 nucleotide sequence: TGTGCCAGTCCCGGGGGACCGCTAGAAACAGATACGCAGTATTTT. Amino acid sequence: CASPGGPLETDTQYF.

This clonotype was detected ten times or more. The J gene is TRBJ1-6, the V gene TRBV7-2, with D tentatively TRBD1 (6 bases). This CDR3 contains 13 residues. Germline lookup yields CDR1 SGHTA and CDR2 FQGNSA. Trimming took off 5 bases at V and 8 bases at J, with 10 bases between the two ends. CDR3 nucleotide sequence: TGTGCCAGCAGCCCCAGACAGGATTCACCCCTCCACTTT. Its translation: CASSPRQDSPLHF. Using reference TRBV7-2 and TRBJ1-6 for the parts outside the CDR3, the full variable domain is GAGVSQSPSNKVTEKGKDVELRCDPISGHTALYWYRQSLGQGLEFLIYFQGNSAPDKSGLPSDRFSAERTGGSVSTLTIQRTQQEDSAVYLCASSPRQDSPLHFGNGTRLTVT.

The chain joins TRBV7-2 to TRBJ2-3; 11 nucleotides agree with TRBD2. Germline assignment: CDR1 SGHTA and CDR2 FQGNSA. There are 19 residues in the CDR3. V lost 5 bases, J lost 6 bases, and 19 bases stayed unmatched. This CDR3 reads CASSTQFSGGGGSFDTQYF. The DNA for the CDR3 is TGTGCCAGCAGCACTCAGTTTAGCGGGGGGGGGGGGTCATTTGATACGCAGTATTTT.

The table lists this clonotype with a few counts. This rearrangement joins TRBV7-9 to TRBJ2-1; TRBD1 matches 10 bases. Germline CDR1 reads SEHNR; CDR2 reads FQNEAQ (reference sequence). V lost 0 bases and J lost 3; bases outside the gene matches: 5. The CDR3 loop spans 17 amino acids. CDR3 protein: CASSLAPGQGIYNEQFF. Here the CDR3 DNA reads TGTGCCAGCAGCTTAGCGCCGGGACAGGGGATCTACAATGAGCAGTTCTTC.

Many counts were recorded for this clonotype. V and J are TRBV7-8 and TRBJ2-1; 7 bases fit TRBD1. Germline CDR1 and CDR2: SGHVS and FQNEAQ. This CDR3 region has 12 residues. The junction had 4 bases not matched to a gene; V was cut back by 6 bases and J by 8 bases. The CDR3 sequence is CASRPTGDEQFF. The DNA of the CDR3 is TGTGCCAGCAGACCAACAGGGGATGAGCAGTTCTTC. Based on the CDR3 plus reference TRBV7-8 and TRBJ2-1, the full variable domain is GAGVSQSPRYKVAKRGQDVALRCDPISGHVSLFWYQQALGQGPEFLTYFQNEAQLDKSGLPSDRFFAERPEGSVSTLKIQRTQQEDSAVYLCASRPTGDEQFFGPGTRLTVL.

The rearrangement uses TRBV28 and TRBJ1-1; 7 nucleotides agree with TRBD1. J gave up 0 bases and V 3 bases, and 7 bases lay outside the gene matches. The CDR3 runs to 16 residues. In germline, CDR1 is MDHEN, CDR2 SYDVKM. CDR3 sequence (DNA): TGTGCCAGCAGTTTTCACCGGGACAGCCTGAACACTGAAGCTTTCTTT. Its protein product is CASSFHRDSLNTEAFF.

This clonotype was seen a handful of times. The chain combines TRBV7-4 with TRBJ2-7; 7 nucleotides match TRBD2. Germline V CDR1 and CDR2: SGHVT, SQSDAQ. CDR3 length: 16 amino acids. V trimming: 4 bases; J trimming: 1 base; junction bases outside the gene matches: 10. CDR3 loop: CASSSYGGLDSYEQYF. The CDR3 nucleotides read TGTGCCAGCAGCTCATACGGTGGACTAGATTCCTACGAGCAGTACTTC.

V usage is TRBV28 and J usage is TRBJ2-7; 8 bases are a match to TRBD1. Germline assignment: CDR1 MDHEN and CDR2 SYDVKM. The J segment lost 4 bases and the V segment lost 7 bases, leaving 9 bases of the junction unmatched. The CDR3 contains 14 residues. CDR3 nucleotide sequence: TGTGCCAGCACCCCAGGGGGCGAATTGTACGAGCAGTACTTC. Translation gives CASTPGGELYEQYF.

The gene calls are TRBV5-3 and TRBJ1-6, with D perhaps matching TRBD1 (5 bases). TRBV5-3 is flagged as an ORF with uncertain function. The CDR3 contains 16 residues. The V end lost 8 bases, the J end lost 7 bases, and 22 bases lay between the germline ends. As DNA, the CDR3 is TGTGCCAGCAGCGTAAACCCGGGGACCGAGAATTCACCCCTCCACTTT. It is translated as CASSVNPGTENSPLHF.

The chain is built from TRBV29-1 and TRBJ2-3; 11 bases map to TRBD2. Trimming cost V 5 bases and J 6 bases; bases outside gene matches: 4. The length of the CDR3 is 13 residues. The V gene's germline CDR1 is SQVTM and CDR2 ANQGSEA. The DNA for the CDR3 is TGCAGCGTTAATAGCGGGAGGGCGGATACGCAGTATTTT. Translation gives CSVNSGRADTQYF.